These T cell receptor beta chains were read from a single sample in a study of cytomegalovirus exposure and HLA in healthy donors. Libraries were prepared by immunoSEQ multiplex PCR; TCRdb keeps only in-frame clonotypes and omits some of them. In the table there are some 76,000 clones, around 80% of which are singletons. Sequencing input: PBMCs. Source of these receptors: a male donor in good health and CMV-seropositive. CDR3s leave out the opening cysteine and the closing phenylalanine or tryptophan. A D gene is named only where the DNA matches it firmly.

V | D | CDR3
TRBV2 | NA | ASRLQGLDGETQY
TRBV28 | TRBD1 | ASSPTTGTSNQPQH
TRBV29-1 | NA | SVARGGYNEQF
TRBV11-3 | TRBD1 | ASSLGTGFGSYNEQF
TRBV9 | TRBD2 | ASSVEGTSGSYNEQF
TRBV21-1 | NA | ASSKGRAGVLDEQY
TRBV18 | NA | ASTPPDSSYEQY
TRBV5-3 | NA | ASLGGDPDTEAF
TRBV9 | TRBD1 | ASSVGGTGAETQY
TRBV7-3 | NA | ASSLGPTRGVYEQY
TRBV5-1 | NA | ASSQQQTGISYNEQF
TRBV6-5 | TRBD1 | ASSYSGTGRTEAF
TRBV7-2 | NA | ASSPRRGTEAF
TRBV6-1 | TRBD1 | ASSEARQGWETQY
TRBV30 | NA | AWKVRGNYGYT